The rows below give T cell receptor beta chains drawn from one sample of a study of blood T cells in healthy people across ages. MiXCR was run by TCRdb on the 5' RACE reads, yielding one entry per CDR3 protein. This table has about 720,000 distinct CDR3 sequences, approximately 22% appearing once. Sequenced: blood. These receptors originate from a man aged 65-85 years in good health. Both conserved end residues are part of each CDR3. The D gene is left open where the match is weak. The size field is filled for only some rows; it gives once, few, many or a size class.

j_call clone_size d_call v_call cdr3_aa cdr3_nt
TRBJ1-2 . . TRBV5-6 CASSYGTTYGYTF TGTGCCAGCAGTTACGGGACAACCTATGGCTACACCTTC
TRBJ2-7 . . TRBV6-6 CASSKTQGAEYEQYF TGTGCCAGCAGCAAAACTCAAGGGGCAGAATACGAGCAGTACTTC
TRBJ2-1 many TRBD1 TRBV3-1 CASSLMDREIDEQFF TGTGCCAGCAGCCTAATGGACAGGGAAATCGATGAGCAGTTCTTC
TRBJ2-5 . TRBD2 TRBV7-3 CASSLTPGLAGETQYF TGTGCCAGCAGCTTAACCCCGGGACTAGCGGGAGAGACCCAGTACTTC
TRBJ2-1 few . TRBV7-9 CASTPWTIGEQFF TGTGCCAGCACCCCCTGGACTATTGGTGAGCAGTTCTTC
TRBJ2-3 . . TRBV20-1 CSPPARSGTQYF TGCAGCCCCCCCGCGCGTTCAGGTACGCAGTATTTT
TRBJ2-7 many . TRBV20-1 CSARVRSYEQYF TGCAGTGCTAGAGTAAGGAGCTACGAGCAGTACTTC
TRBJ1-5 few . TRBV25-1 CASSERANNQPQHF TGTGCCAGCAGTGAAAGGGCTAATAATCAGCCCCAGCATTTT
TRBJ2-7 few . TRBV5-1 CASSTAPAAEQYF TGCGCCAGCAGCACCGCCCCGGCGGCCGAGCAGTACTTC
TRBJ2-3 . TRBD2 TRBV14 CASSQALAGARKYF TGTGCCAGCAGCCAAGCACTAGCGGGAGCCCGAAAGTATTTT
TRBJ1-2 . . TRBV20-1 CSARPGPYYGYTF TGCAGTGCTAGACCCGGACCCTACTATGGCTACACCTTC
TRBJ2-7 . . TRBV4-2 CASSQVGSSYEQYF TGTGCCAGCAGCCAAGTTGGGAGCTCCTACGAGCAGTACTTC
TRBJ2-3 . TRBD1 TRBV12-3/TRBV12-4 CASSLQGAQDTQYF TGTGCCAGCAGTTTACAGGGGGCGCAAGATACGCAGTATTTT
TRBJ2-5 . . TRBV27 CASSSNMDQQYF TGTGCCAGCAGTTCGAATATGGACCAGCAGTACTTC
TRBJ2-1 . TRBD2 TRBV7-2 CATGHGVAGTSIVYEQFF TGTGCCACCGGCCATGGGGTAGCGGGGACCTCGATAGTATATGAGCAGTTCTTC
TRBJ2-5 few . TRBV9 CASSVAPGQKETQYF TGTGCCAGCAGCGTAGCACCGGGGCAAAAAGAGACCCAGTACTTC
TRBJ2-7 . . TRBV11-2 CASSRQNTASYEQYF TGTGCCAGCAGCCGACAGAATACAGCATCCTACGAGCAGTACTTC
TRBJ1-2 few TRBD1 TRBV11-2 CASGLVGTGGFYGYTF TGTGCCAGCGGCCTCGTCGGGACAGGGGGCTTCTATGGCTACACCTTC
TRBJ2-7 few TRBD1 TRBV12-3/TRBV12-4 CASSAPGTGGLQYF TGTGCCAGCAGTGCTCCCGGGACAGGGGGATTGCAGTACTTC
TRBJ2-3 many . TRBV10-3 CAISVRQARGTDTQYF TGTGCCATCAGTGTAAGACAGGCAAGGGGGACAGATACGCAGTATTTT
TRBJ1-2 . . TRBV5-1 CASSKRGEDGYTF TGCGCCAGCAGCAAGCGGGGGGAGGATGGCTACACCTTC
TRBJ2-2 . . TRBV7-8 CASSLTSSGYPGELFF TGTGCCAGCAGCTTAACCAGCTCTGGTTACCCCGGGGAGCTGTTTTTT
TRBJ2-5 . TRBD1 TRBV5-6 CASSSLRTGESETQYF TGTGCCAGCAGCTCCCTGAGGACAGGGGAGTCAGAGACCCAGTACTTC
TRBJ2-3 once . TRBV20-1 CSARSGSYADTQYF TGCAGTGCTAGATCCGGGAGTTACGCGGATACGCAGTATTTT
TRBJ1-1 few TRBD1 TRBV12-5 CASASTGEDTEAFF TGTGCTAGTGCCTCGACAGGGGAAGACACTGAAGCTTTCTTT
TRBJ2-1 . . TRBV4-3 CASRQDGGGSYNEQFF TGCGCCAGCCGCCAAGACGGAGGGGGCTCCTACAATGAGCAGTTCTTC
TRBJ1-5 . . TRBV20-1 CSAGTRSGSNQPQHF TGCAGTGCTGGAACCCGCAGTGGTAGCAATCAGCCCCAGCATTTT
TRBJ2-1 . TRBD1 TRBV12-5 CASGLGQGPYNEQFF TGTGCTAGTGGTTTGGGACAGGGACCCTACAATGAGCAGTTCTTC
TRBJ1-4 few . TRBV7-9 CASSFRQAEKLFF TGTGCCAGCAGCTTTAGGCAGGCGGAAAAACTGTTTTTT
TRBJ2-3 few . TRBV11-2 CASSLGQRPAGDTQYF TGTGCCAGCAGCTTAGGCCAAAGGCCAGCGGGAGATACGCAGTATTTT
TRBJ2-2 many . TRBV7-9 CASSFGRETGELFF TGTGCCAGCAGCTTCGGCAGGGAGACCGGGGAGCTGTTTTTT
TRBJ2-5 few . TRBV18 CASSLTLATQETQYF TGTGCCAGCTCACTAACGCTAGCGACCCAAGAGACCCAGTACTTC
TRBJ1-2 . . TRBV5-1 CASSLSMGHGYTF TGCGCCAGCAGCTTATCTATGGGGCATGGCTACACCTTC
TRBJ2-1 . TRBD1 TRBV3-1 CASSHTPGTGKFF TGTGCCAGCAGCCATACCCCCGGGACAGGAAAGTTCTTC
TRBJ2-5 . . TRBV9 CASSTKRATGTQYF TGTGCCAGCAGCACCAAGCGGGCCACGGGGACCCAGTACTTC
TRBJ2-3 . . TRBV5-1 CASSFTNPSTDTQYF TGCGCCAGCAGCTTTACTAATCCTTCCACAGATACGCAGTATTTT
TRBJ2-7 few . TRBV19 CASSISGSAGEQYF TGTGCCAGTAGTATCTCGGGAAGCGCAGGCGAGCAGTACTTC
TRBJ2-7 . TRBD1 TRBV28 CASTSVRDRRGEQYF TGTGCCAGCACTTCTGTCCGGGACAGGAGGGGCGAGCAGTACTTC
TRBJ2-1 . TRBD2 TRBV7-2 CASSLGASGGRYNEQFF TGTGCCAGCAGCTTAGGGGCTAGCGGGGGGCGCTACAATGAGCAGTTCTTC
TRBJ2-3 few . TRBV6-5 CASSYSSGTDTQYF TGTGCCAGCAGTTACTCTAGCGGCACAGATACGCAGTATTTT
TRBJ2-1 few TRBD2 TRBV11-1 CASALAGGRQFF TGTGCCAGCGCTCTAGCGGGAGGTCGGCAGTTCTTC
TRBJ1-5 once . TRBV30 CAWSSPGGPQHF TGTGCCTGGAGTTCCCCCGGGGGGCCCCAGCATTTT
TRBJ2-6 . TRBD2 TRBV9 CASSLRTSGISGANVLTF TGTGCCAGCAGCCTGCGGACTAGCGGGATCTCTGGGGCCAACGTCCTGACTTTC
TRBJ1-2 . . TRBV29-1 CSVGRGNGYGYTF TGCAGCGTTGGGAGAGGGAATGGGTATGGCTACACCTTC
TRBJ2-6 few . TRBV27 CASTQSLGGSSGANVLTF TGTGCCAGCACCCAATCCTTGGGGGGAAGCTCTGGGGCCAACGTCCTGACTTTC
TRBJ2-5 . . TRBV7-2 CASEPRGQETQYF TGTGCCAGCGAACCGAGGGGCCAAGAGACCCAGTACTTC